This TCR beta chain was recorded in a study of OX40 agonist ivuxolimab in advanced cancers. Study-level results: Individuals who were partial responders at 0.1-3.0 mg/kg had clonal expansion that ranked among the lowest.

Notes on this clone: Antigen specificity is unknown.

Clones were sequenced by immunoSEQ multiplex PCR, and TCRdb holds only the in-frame ones, with some missing. Seen here are under 75,000 clones, around 93% observed once, and the top ten hold just over 14%. The starting material was CD4+ or CD8+ T cells sorted from blood, obtained in a trial of the OX40 agonist ivuxolimab. This receptor was taken from an adult with an advanced solid tumor such as melanoma, head and neck, liver or kidney cancer.

The CDR3 region has the DNA TGTGCCAGCAGCTGGACCCCCCCTAGCGGGAGCCCGGGCACAGATACGCAGTATTTT. Translation: CASSWTPPSGSPGTDTQYF. V gene TRBV28 combines with J gene TRBJ2-3; 10 nucleotides align to TRBD2. The length of the CDR3 is 19 residues. V trimming: 6 bases; J trimming: 1 base; junction bases outside the gene matches: 16. Germline assignment: CDR1 MDHEN and CDR2 SYDVKM.